The sequence of this T cell receptor (beta chain) was determined in a study of spatial heterogeneity in lung cancer. Study-level background: Raw-read counts averaged over ten per unique TCR and UMI combination.

The time point denotes: sample taken at primary tumor resection. Sequencing covered unsorted whole RNA taken from tumor, nontumor lung or frozen PBMC. Study results and limitations: Expanded alpha and beta TCR counts within tumors tracked tumor mutation counts.

In TCRdb, the 5' RACE reads were re-called with MiXCR into one record per CDR3 protein. The data contain 2,000 to 3,000 distinct CDR3 sequences, just over 15% of them singletons. By proportion, this clonotype is medium-sized (0.01 to 0.1%). Its antigen is not identified. The CDR3 has 17 amino acids. Germline V lookup: CDR1 KGHSH, CDR2 LQKENI. V trimming: 10 bases; J trimming: 4 bases; junction bases outside the gene matches: 19. Here the sequenced sample was lung tumor tissue, taken at surgery. The source of this sequence is a female donor with early-stage non-small cell lung cancer. This chain connects TRBV18 to TRBJ2-1; 7 nucleotides line up with TRBD1. In DNA, the CDR3 is TGTGCCACCGGTGGACAGGCGAATCAACTCGCTTACAATGAGCAGTTCTTC. Translation: CATGGQANQLAYNEQFF.